This TCR beta chain was recovered during a study of blood T cells in healthy people across ages. It was with a sample-barcoded 5' primer and a J-beta primer mix that a second PCR of roughly 7 to 12 cycles was run. TCRdb reanalysed the 5' RACE reads using MiXCR and keeps one entry per CDR3 protein. The table lists 1,500,000 or so distinct CDR3 sequences, 59% of them singletons. There are a few counts of this clonotype. The CDR3 is 14 amino acids. CDR1 is SQVTM and CDR2 is ANQGSEA in the germline V gene. Trimming took off 5 bases at V and 5 bases at J, with 18 bases between the two ends. The chain joins TRBV29-1 to TRBJ1-1; a weak D match, TRBD1 (6 bases). Sequencing was performed on blood. This TCR came from a man aged 18 to 35 in good health. The CDR3 bases are TGCAGCGTTTTTTGGGGGGGCAGGGAGACTGAAGCTTTCTTT. Translation: CSVFWGGRETEAFF.